The clone carrying this TCR beta chain was observed once. The data were obtained in a study of blood T cell repertoires in COVID-19. The germline V gene has CDR1 SGHAT and CDR2 FQDESV (reference sequence). There are 12 residues in the CDR3. V was cut by 4 bases and J by 0 bases, with 3 bases left in between. Original processing methods: Estimates of nucleated cell counts were drawn from the amplification of reference gene primers. This table comes from immunoSEQ multiplex PCR, and its TCRdb copy is limited to in-frame clones, with some not included. Clonal size and the V and J genes are those of that table, whereas D and trimming came from the DNA. Of 100,000 to 150,000 clones listed, about 77% were seen once; the top ten hold 20% to 25%.

The sample was peripheral blood. This receptor was obtained from a human donor in a cohort sampled during active COVID-19. The rearrangement links TRBV11-1 to TRBJ2-5; D is unresolved. The CDR3 spells CASSSNQETQYF. CDR3 sequence (DNA): TGTGCCAGCAGCTCCAACCAAGAGACCCAGTACTTC.